Only a few counts were recorded for the clone carrying this T cell receptor beta chain. Antigen: not known. V was pared by 6 bases and J by 8 bases, with 2 bases of the junction left unmatched. The germline gives CDR1 SEHNR, CDR2 FQNEAQ (reference sequence). This CDR3 has 11 amino acids. TCRdb re-derived calls from the reads in MiXCR, one entry per CDR3 protein. The sample lists about 890,000 distinct CDR3 sequences, about a third occurring once. The sample belongs to a study of T cell repertoires in cytomegalovirus infection. Study-level information: Public TCR beta signatures indicated both CMV infection and matching HLA type.

Overall study results and limits: Frequencies of public TCR beta families were cumulated, and this identified carriers of CMV plus the relevant HLA.

This specimen consisted of cultured CD8+ T cells from PBMCs, obtained from culture after CMV antigen stimulation. This chain uses TRBV7-9 with TRBJ1-1; 8 positions agree with TRBD1. This TCR was recovered from a human donor in good health (CMV status not recorded). Some clones in this sample may be carry-over from other donors' samples. The CDR3 reads CASRWDREAFF. The CDR3 DNA reads as TGTGCCAGCAGGTGGGACAGGGAAGCTTTCTTT.